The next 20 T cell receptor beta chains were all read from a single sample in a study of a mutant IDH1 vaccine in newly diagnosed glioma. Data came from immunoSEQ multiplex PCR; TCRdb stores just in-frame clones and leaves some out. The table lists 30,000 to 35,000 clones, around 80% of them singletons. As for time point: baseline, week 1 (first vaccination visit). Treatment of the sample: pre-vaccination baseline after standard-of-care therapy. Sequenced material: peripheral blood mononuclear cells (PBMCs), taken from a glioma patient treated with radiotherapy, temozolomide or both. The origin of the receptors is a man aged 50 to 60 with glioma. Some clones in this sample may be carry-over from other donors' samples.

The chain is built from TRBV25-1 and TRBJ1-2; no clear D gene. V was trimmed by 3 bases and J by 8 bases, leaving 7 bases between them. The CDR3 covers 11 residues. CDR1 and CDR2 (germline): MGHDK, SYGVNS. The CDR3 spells CASSDLHGYTF. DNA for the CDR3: TGTGCCAGCAGTGACTTGCACGGCTACACCTTC.

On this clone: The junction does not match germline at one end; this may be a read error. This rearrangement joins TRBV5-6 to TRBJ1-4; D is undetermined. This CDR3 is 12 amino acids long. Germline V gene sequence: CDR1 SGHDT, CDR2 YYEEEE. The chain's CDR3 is CASSLVGRDEIF. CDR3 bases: TGTGCCAGCAGCTTAGTAGGTAGAGATGAGATATTT.

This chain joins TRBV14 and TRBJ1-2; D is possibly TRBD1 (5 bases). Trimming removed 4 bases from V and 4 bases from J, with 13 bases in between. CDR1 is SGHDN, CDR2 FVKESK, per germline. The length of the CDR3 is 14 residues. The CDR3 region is CASSLLDRPYGYTF. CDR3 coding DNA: TGTGCCAGCAGCCTATTAGACAGACCCTATGGCTACACCTTC.

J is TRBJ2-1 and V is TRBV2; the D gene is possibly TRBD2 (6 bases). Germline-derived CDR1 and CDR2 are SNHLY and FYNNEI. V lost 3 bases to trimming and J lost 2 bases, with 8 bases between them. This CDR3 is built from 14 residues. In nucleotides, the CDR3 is TGTGCCAGCAGTGATAAGCGGGCCTACAATGAGCAGTTCTTC. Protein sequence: CASSDKRAYNEQFF.

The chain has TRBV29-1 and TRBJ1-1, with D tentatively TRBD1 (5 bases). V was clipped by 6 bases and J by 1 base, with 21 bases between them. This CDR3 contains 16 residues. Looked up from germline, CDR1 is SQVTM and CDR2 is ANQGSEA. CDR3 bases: TGCAGCGTAAAGTCCGTCGGTTGGGACCCGAACACTGAAGCTTTCTTT. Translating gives CSVKSVGWDPNTEAFF. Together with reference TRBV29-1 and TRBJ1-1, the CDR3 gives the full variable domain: SAVISQKPSRDICQRGTSLTIQCQVDSQVTMMFWYRQQPGQSLTLIATANQGSEATYESGFVIDKFPISRPNLTFSTLTVSNMSPEDSSIYLCSVKSVGWDPNTEAFFGQGTRLTVV.

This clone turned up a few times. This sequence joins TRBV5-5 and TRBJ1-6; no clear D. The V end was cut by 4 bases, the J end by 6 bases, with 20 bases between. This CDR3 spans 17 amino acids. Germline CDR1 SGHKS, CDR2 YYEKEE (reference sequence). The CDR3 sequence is CASSPRPSNPLNSPLHF. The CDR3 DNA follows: TGTGCCAGCAGCCCACGGCCCTCAAACCCCCTTAATTCACCCCTCCACTTT.

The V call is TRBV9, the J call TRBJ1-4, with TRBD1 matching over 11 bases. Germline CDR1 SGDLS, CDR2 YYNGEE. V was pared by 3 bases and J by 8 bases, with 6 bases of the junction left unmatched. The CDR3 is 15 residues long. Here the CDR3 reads CASSAGTGGPEKLFF. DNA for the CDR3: TGTGCCAGCAGCGCCGGGACAGGGGGTCCAGAAAAACTGTTTTTT. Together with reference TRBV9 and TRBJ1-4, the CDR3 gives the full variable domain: DSGVTQTPKHLITATGQRVTLRCSPRSGDLSVYWYQQSLDQGLQFLIQYYNGEERAKGNILERFSAQQFPDLHSELNLSSLELGDSALYFCASSAGTGGPEKLFFGSGTQLSVL.

This chain's CDR3 is CASSRVGQANQPQHF. CDR3 bases: TGTGCCAGCAGTAGAGTGGGACAGGCCAATCAGCCCCAGCATTTT. The chain joins TRBV6-1 to TRBJ1-5, with 8 nucleotides matching TRBD1. The germline CDR1 and CDR2 sequences are MNHNS and SASEGT. Germline trimming cut 5 bases from V and 3 bases from J; bases unmatched to any gene: 6. The CDR3 has 15 residues.

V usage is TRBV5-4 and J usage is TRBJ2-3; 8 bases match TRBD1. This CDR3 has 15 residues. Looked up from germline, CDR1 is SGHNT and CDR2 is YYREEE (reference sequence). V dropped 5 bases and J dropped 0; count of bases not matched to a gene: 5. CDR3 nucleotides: TGTGCCAGCAGACAAACAGGGGGTAGCACAGATACGCAGTATTTT. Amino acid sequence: CASRQTGGSTDTQYF. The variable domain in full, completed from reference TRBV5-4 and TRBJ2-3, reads ETGVTQSPTHLIKTRGQQVTLRCSSQSGHNTVSWYQQALGQGPQFIFQYYREEENGRGNFPPRFSGLQFPNYSSELNVNALELDDSALYLCASRQTGGSTDTQYFGPGTRLTVL.

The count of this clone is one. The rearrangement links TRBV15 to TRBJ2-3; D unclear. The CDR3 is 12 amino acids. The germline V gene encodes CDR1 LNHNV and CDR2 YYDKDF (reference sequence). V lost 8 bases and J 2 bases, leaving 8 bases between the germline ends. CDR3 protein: CATGQTTDTQYF. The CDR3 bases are TGTGCCACCGGGCAGACCACAGATACGCAGTATTTT.

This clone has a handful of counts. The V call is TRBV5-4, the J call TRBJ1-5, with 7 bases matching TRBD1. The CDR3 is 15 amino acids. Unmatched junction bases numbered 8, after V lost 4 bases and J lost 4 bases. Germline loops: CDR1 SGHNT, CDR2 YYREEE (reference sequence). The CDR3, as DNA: TGTGCCAGCAGCGAGGGCCGGGACAGAAATCAGCCCCAGCATTTT. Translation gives CASSEGRDRNQPQHF.

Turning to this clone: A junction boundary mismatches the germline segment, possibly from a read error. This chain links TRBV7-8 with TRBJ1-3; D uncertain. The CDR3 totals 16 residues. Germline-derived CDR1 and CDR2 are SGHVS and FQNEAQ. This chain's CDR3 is CASTLNPPATGNTIYF. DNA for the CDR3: TGTGCCAGCACCTTAAATCCCCCCGCGACGGGAAACACCATATATTTT.

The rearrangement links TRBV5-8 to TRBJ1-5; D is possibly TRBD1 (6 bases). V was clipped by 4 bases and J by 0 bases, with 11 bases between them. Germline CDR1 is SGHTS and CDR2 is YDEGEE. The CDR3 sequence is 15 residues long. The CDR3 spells CASSAGGGSNQPQHF. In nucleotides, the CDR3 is TGTGCCAGCAGCGCGGGGGGCGGTAGCAATCAGCCCCAGCATTTT.

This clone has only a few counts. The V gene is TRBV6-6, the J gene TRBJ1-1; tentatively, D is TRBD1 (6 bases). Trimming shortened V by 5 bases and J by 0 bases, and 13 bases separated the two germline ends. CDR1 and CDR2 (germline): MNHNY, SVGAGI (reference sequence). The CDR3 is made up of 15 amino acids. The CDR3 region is CASSPLRTVNTEAFF. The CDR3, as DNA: TGTGCCAGCAGTCCCCTAAGGACAGTGAACACTGAAGCTTTCTTT.

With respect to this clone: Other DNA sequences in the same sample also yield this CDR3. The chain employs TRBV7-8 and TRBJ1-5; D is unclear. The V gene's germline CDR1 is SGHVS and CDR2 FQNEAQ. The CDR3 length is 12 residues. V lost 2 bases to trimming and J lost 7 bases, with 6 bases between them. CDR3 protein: CASSLRGQPQHF. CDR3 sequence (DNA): TGTGCCAGCAGCTTAAGAGGGCAGCCCCAGCATTTT.

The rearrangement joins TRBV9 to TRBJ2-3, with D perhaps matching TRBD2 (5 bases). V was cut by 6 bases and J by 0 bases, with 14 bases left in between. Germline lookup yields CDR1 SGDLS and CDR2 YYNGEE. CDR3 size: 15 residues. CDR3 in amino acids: CASTSGAASTDTQYF. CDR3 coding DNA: TGTGCCAGCACCTCAGGAGCGGCCAGCACAGATACGCAGTATTTT.

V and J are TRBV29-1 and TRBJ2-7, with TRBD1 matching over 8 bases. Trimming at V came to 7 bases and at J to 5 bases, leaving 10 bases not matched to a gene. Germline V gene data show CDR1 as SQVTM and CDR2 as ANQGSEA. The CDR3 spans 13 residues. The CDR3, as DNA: TGCAGCGCCAGGGGGCAGGGGATCGACGAGCAGTACTTC. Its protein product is CSARGQGIDEQYF.

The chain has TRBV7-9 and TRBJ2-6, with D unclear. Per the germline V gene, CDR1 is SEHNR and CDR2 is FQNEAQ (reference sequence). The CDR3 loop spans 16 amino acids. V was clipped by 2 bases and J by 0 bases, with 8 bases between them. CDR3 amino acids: CASSLLGYSGANVLTF. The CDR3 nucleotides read TGTGCCAGCAGCTTATTAGGATACTCTGGGGCCAACGTCCTGACTTTC.

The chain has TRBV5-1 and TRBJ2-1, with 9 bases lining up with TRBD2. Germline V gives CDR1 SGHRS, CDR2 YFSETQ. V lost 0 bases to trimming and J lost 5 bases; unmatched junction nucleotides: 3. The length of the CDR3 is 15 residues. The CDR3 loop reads CASSLALAGNNEQFF. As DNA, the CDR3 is TGCGCCAGCAGCTTGGCCCTAGCGGGAAACAATGAGCAGTTCTTC.

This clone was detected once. The CDR3: CASNEQGDLSQPQHF. The CDR3 DNA reads as TGCGCCAGCAACGAACAGGGAGATCTTAGTCAGCCCCAGCATTTT. The genes are TRBV4-1 and TRBJ1-5; D might be TRBD1 (6 bases). The CDR3 extends over 15 amino acids. Germline assignment: CDR1 MGHRA and CDR2 YSYEKL. V lost 7 bases and J lost 6, with 19 bases in between.